Presented here are 6 T cell receptor beta chains from one specimen sequenced in a study of identical twins. TCRdb recomputed calls from the 5' RACE reads with MiXCR, one row per CDR3 protein. This table has some 730,000 distinct CDR3 sequences, 18% appearing once. In addition, the sample was reused for a study of T cells expressing NK-cell markers.

Material: PBMCs. These receptors were obtained from a woman in her late teens or twenties in good health.

J is TRBJ2-7 and V is TRBV6-2 or TRBV6-3; TRBD1 is a possible D gene (5 bases). Per germline, CDR1 MNHEY and CDR2 SVGEGT. The ends were cut back, 6 bases at V and 3 bases at J, with 12 bases in the middle. CDR3 size: 13 residues. The CDR3 here is CASSDSFLYEQYF. CDR3 DNA: TGTGCCAGCAGCGACAGTTTCCTCTACGAGCAGTACTTC.

J is TRBJ2-1 and V is TRBV29-1, with TRBD1 matching over 8 bases. From germline, CDR1 is SQVTM and CDR2 ANQGSEA. Trimming removed 4 bases from V and 5 bases from J; junction bases left unmatched: 13. The CDR3 is 16 amino acids. The DNA for the CDR3 is TGCAGCGTTGCTTTTACCTCAGGGGGCAGGAACAATGAGCAGTTCTTC. Encoded protein: CSVAFTSGGRNNEQFF.

This clonotype was seen a few times. This chain uses TRBV7-2 with TRBJ1-5, with D possibly TRBD1 on 5 matching bases. The CDR3 totals 15 residues. Trimming took 5 bases from V and 0 from J, leaving 11 bases between them. Germline CDR1 and CDR2: SGHTA and FQGNSA. CDR3 DNA: TGTGCCAGCAGCCGTGACAGACATAGCAATCAGCCCCAGCATTTT. It is translated as CASSRDRHSNQPQHF.

J is TRBJ1-1 and V is TRBV5-1; D is unresolved. This CDR3 is 14 amino acids long. Germline-derived CDR1 and CDR2 are SGHRS and YFSETQ. V lost 5 bases and J lost 1, with 12 bases in between. The CDR3 DNA is TGCGCCAGCAGGTGGGCAGAACAGAACACTGAAGCTTTCTTT. It is translated as CASRWAEQNTEAFF.

The table lists this clonotype with a few counts. The chain employs TRBV10-3 and TRBJ2-7; 7 positions match TRBD1. The V and J ends lost 5 bases and 3 bases, in that order; junction bases with no gene match: 7. The CDR3 spans 14 residues. CDR1 and CDR2 from the germline V gene are ENHRY and SYGVKD. The CDR3 DNA reads as TGTGCCATCAGTTCTACCGGGACAGACTACGAGCAGTACTTC. Its protein is CAISSTGTDYEQYF.

The chain links TRBV30 to TRBJ1-2; 9 nucleotides align to TRBD1. Per germline, CDR1 GTSNPN and CDR2 SVGIG (reference sequence). V lost 3 bases and J lost 1; bases outside the gene matches: 12. The length of the CDR3 is 17 residues. For the CDR3, the DNA is TGTGCCTGGAGGGTACTTACAGGGGGCGCTGGTAACTATGGCTACACCTTC. Encoded protein: CAWRVLTGGAGNYGYTF.